The T cell receptor beta chain described here comes from a study of T-cell reconstitution after alpha-beta-depleted transplantation in children (dated by TCRdb to the mid-2010s). Describing the broader study: The study quantitatively tracked T-cell immune reconstitution after TCRalphabeta/CD19-depleted allogeneic hematopoietic cell transplantation in children using TCR repertoire profiling.

Per the publication, the treatment or condition label means: allogeneic hematopoietic cell transplantation with graft depleted of TCRalphabeta T cells and CD19 B cells. The transplant recipients were children given TCRalphabeta/CD19-depleted allogeneic hematopoietic cell grafts. The investigation overall reported the following: The high TCRbeta diversity at day 60 in some patients was ascribed to recipient T cells and intrathymic progenitors that had survived conditioning. The apparently early alphabetaT-cell count recovery about two months after transplant was reportedly dependent on only several hundred rapidly expanded clones derived from non-depleted graft cells. Hyperexpanded clone frequencies declined over subsequent months; after one year, T-cell counts and TCRbeta diversity were mostly attributed to newly produced T cells.

Library preparation employed PCR. For sequencing, an Illumina HiSeq 2500 was employed. To normalize quantification of the TCRbeta repertoire, the TCR libraries were built with molecular barcoding that relied on unique molecular identifiers. TCRdb applied fastp at Q25 and MiXCR to the public reads, then kept only in-frame beta chains. Records with the same CDR3 protein are collapsed into one entry carrying the most frequent genes and DNA. For this sample there are 150,000 to 250,000 distinct CDR3 sequences; 5.5% to 7% appear just once. The ten largest account for 4.5% of the sample. In its sample, this clonotype was seen many times. Its cognate antigen has yet to be identified. Per-base qualities were not stored, and no clone one base away is much larger. The TCR comes from a girl in the first two years of life with combined immunodeficiency, due to receive a stem cell transplant. Sequences were derived from PBMCs, sampled before TCRalphabeta/CD19-depleted stem cell transplant.

The nucleotides are TGTGCCAGCAGCTCCGGGACTAGCTATGAGCAGTTCTTC. Its protein reads: CASSSGTSYEQFF. The chain couples TRBV12-3 or TRBV12-4 to TRBJ2-1; TRBD2 lines up with 9 middle nucleotides. Including the terminal cysteine and phenylalanine, the CDR3 comprises 13 residues. Left in the record is the CDR3 DNA by itself, 39 bases read in frame from the first base. V has 6 bases trimmed and J has 8 bases trimmed; junction bases matching no gene number 5.